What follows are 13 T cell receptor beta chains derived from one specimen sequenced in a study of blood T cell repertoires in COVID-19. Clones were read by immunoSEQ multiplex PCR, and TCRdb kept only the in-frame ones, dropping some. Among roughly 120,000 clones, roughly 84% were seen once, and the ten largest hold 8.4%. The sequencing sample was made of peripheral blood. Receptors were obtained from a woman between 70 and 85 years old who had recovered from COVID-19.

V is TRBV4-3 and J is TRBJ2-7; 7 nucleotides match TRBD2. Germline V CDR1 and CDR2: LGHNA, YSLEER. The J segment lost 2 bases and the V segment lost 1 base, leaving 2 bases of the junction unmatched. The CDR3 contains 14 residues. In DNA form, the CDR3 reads TGCGCCAGCAGCCAAGCTAGCGGACCCTACGAGCAGTACTTC. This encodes CASSQASGPYEQYF.

The CDR3 region has the DNA TGTGCCATGGCGGGGGGCGGTCGGGAGACCCAGTACTTC. It specifies CAMAGGGRETQYF. This rearrangement joins TRBV10-3 to TRBJ2-5; 8 bases fit TRBD2. Unmatched junction bases numbered 8, after V lost 9 bases and J lost 5 bases. There are 13 residues in the CDR3. In germline, CDR1 is ENHRY, CDR2 SYGVKD.

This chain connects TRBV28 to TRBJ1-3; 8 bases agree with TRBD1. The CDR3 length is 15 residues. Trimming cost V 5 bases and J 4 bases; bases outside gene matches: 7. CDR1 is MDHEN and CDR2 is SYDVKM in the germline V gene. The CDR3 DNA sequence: TGTGCCAGCAGTCTGCCAGGGGGCGACGGAAACACCATATATTTT. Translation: CASSLPGGDGNTIYF.

CDR3 nucleotides: TGTGCCACCAGTGAATTCGTTACAGATACGCAGTATTTT. Residues: CATSEFVTDTQYF. The chain has TRBV24-1 and TRBJ2-3; D not resolved. The CDR3 runs to 13 residues. Per the germline V gene, CDR1 is KGHDR and CDR2 is SFDVKD. Trimming cost V 4 bases and J 3 bases, with 7 bases left between them.

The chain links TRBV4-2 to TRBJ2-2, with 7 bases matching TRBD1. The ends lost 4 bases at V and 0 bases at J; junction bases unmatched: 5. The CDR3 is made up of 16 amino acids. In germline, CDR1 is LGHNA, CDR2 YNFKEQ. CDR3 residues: CASSLPGQANTGELFF. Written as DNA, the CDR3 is TGTGCCAGCAGCCTGCCCGGACAGGCGAACACCGGGGAGCTGTTTTTT.

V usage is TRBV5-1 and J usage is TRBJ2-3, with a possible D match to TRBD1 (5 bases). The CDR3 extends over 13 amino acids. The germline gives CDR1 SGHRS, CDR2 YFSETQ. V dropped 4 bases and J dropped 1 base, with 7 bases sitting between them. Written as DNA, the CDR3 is TGCGCCAGCAGCAGGGGCGGCACAGATACGCAGTATTTT. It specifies CASSRGGTDTQYF.

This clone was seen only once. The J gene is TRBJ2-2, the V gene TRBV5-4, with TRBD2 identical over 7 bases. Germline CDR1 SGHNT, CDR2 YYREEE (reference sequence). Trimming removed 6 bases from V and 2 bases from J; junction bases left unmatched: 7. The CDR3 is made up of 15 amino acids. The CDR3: CASTLGGANTGELFF. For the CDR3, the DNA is TGTGCCAGCACCCTGGGAGGGGCCAACACCGGGGAGCTGTTTTTT.

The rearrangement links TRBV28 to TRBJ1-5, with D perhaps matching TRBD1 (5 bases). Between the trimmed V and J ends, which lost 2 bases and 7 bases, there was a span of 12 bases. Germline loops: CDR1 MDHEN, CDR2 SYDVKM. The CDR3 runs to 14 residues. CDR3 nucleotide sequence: TGTGCCAGCAGTTTAAGACAGACCATCCAGCCCCAGCATTTT. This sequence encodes CASSLRQTIQPQHF.

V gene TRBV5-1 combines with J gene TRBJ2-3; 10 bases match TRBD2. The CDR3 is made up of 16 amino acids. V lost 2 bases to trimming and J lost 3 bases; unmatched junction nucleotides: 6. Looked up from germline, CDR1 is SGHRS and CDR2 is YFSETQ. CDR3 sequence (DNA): TGCGCCAGCAGCTTTCTAGCGGGGGCACCAACAGATACGCAGTATTTT. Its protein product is CASSFLAGAPTDTQYF.

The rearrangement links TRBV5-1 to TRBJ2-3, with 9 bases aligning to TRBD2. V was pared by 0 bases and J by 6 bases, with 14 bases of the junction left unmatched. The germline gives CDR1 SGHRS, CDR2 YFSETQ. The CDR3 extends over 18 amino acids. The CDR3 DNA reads TGCGCCAGCAGCTTGGGAGGTCTAGCGGGATCCGGCGGCGATACGCAGTATTTT. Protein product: CASSLGGLAGSGGDTQYF. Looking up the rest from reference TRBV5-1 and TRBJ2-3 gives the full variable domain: KAGVTQTPRYLIKTRGQQVTLSCSPISGHRSVSWYQQTPGQGLQFLFEYFSETQRNKGNFPGRFSGRQFSNSRSEMNVSTLELGDSALYLCASSLGGLAGSGGDTQYFGPGTRLTVL.

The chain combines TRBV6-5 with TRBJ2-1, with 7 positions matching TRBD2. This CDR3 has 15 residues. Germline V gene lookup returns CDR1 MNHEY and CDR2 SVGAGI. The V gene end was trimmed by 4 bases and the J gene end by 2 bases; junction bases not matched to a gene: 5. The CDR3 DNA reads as TGTGCCAGCAGTTCACAGCGGGGAACCTACAATGAGCAGTTCTTC. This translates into CASSSQRGTYNEQFF.

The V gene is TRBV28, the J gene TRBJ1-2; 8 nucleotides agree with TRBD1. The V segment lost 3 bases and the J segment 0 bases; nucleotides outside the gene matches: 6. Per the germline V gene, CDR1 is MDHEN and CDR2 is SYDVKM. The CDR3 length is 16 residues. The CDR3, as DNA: TGTGCCAGCAGTTTCCCCCGACAGGGGCCTAACTATGGCTACACCTTC. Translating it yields CASSFPRQGPNYGYTF.

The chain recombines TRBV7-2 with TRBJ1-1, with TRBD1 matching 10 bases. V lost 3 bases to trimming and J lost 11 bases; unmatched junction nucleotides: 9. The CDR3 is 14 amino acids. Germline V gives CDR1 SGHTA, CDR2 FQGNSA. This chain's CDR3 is CASSFDRGRDGAFF. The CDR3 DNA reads TGTGCCAGCAGCTTCGACAGGGGGCGCGACGGGGCTTTCTTT. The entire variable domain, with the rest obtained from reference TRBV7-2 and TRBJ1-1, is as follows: GAGVSQSPSNKVTEKGKDVELRCDPISGHTALYWYRQSLGQGLEFLIYFQGNSAPDKSGLPSDRFSAERTGGSVSTLTIQRTQQEDSAVYLCASSFDRGRDGAFFGQGTRLTVV.